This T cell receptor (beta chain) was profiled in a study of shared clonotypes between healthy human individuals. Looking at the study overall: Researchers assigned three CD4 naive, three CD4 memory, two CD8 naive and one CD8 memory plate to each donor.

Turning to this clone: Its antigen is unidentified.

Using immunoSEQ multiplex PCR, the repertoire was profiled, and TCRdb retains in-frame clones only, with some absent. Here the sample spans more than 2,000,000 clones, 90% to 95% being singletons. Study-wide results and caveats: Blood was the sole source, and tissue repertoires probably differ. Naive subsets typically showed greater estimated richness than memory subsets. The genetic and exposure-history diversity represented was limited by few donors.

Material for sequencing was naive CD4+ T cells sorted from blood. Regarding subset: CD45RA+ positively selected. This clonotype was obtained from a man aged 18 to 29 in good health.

This CDR3 is CASSGANQETQYF. The CDR3 DNA sequence: TGTGCCAGCAGTGGGGCGAACCAAGAGACCCAGTACTTC. This sequence joins TRBV6-6 and TRBJ2-5; D perhaps matches TRBD1 (5 bases). Trimming took 5 bases from V and 0 from J, leaving 7 bases between them. Germline V gene lookup returns CDR1 MNHNY and CDR2 SVGAGI (reference sequence). The CDR3 contains 13 residues.